The 30 T cell receptor beta chains below all came from one sample that was sequenced in a study of OX40 agonist ivuxolimab in advanced cancers. Assay: immunoSEQ multiplex PCR; the TCRdb copy retains only in-frame clones and omits some. This table has over 60,000 clones, roughly nine tenths appearing once. The sample was CD4+ or CD8+ T cells sorted from blood, taken in a trial of the OX40 agonist ivuxolimab. The receptors here all came from an adult with an advanced solid tumor such as melanoma, head and neck, liver or kidney cancer.

V is TRBV4-2 and J is TRBJ2-1; the D gene is possibly TRBD2 (6 bases). This CDR3 has 15 residues. Germline V lookup: CDR1 LGHNA, CDR2 YNFKEQ. Trimming took 6 bases from V and 0 from J, leaving 12 bases between them. In DNA form, the CDR3 reads TGTGCCAGCAGTAACGCGGGGTTCTCCTACAATGAGCAGTTCTTC. It encodes CASSNAGFSYNEQFF.

The chain joins TRBV14 to TRBJ1-2; weak D call: TRBD1 (6 bases). Trimming cost V 4 bases and J 5 bases, with 17 bases left between them. This CDR3 spans 15 amino acids. CDR1 is SGHDN and CDR2 is FVKESK in the germline V gene. Here the CDR3 reads CASSPTRGLGYGYTF. In DNA, the CDR3 is TGTGCCAGCAGCCCTACCCGGGGGCTTGGGTATGGCTACACCTTC.

V and J are TRBV10-3 and TRBJ2-1; 9 bases match TRBD2. The V gene end was trimmed by 8 bases and the J gene end by 6 bases; junction bases not matched to a gene: 5. This CDR3 contains 13 residues. Per the germline V gene, CDR1 is ENHRY and CDR2 is SYGVKD. CDR3 protein: CAIGASGTNEQFF. CDR3 sequence (DNA): TGTGCCATCGGGGCTAGCGGGACCAATGAGCAGTTCTTC.

This clone was counted between two and nine times. The V call is TRBV6-1, the J call TRBJ1-2, with a tentative D call TRBD1 (5 bases). In germline, CDR1 is MNHNS, CDR2 SASEGT. V was shortened by 7 bases and J by 8 bases, with 20 bases between the two germline ends. The CDR3 has 14 amino acids. Here the CDR3 DNA reads TGTGCCAGCATTGGGGGGGGACTGCCGCTGGGCTACACCTTC. It encodes CASIGGGLPLGYTF.

V and J are TRBV5-1 and TRBJ2-7; D is unclear. The CDR3 contains 17 residues. The V and J ends lost 0 bases and 0 bases respectively, with 16 bases between them. From germline, CDR1 is SGHRS and CDR2 YFSETQ. The CDR3 DNA reads TGCGCCAGCAGCTTGGCCGGTCTTGGGCGGAGCTCCTACGAGCAGTACTTC. Its protein is CASSLAGLGRSSYEQYF.

The chain recombines TRBV4-1 with TRBJ2-7, with TRBD1 matching 9 bases. The germline V gene has CDR1 MGHRA and CDR2 YSYEKL. J was trimmed by 4 bases and V by 4 bases; bases with no gene match: 2. CDR3 size: 13 residues. Written as DNA, the CDR3 is TGCGCCAGCAGCCTGACAGGGGGGTACGAGCAGTACTTC. Translation gives CASSLTGGYEQYF.

CDR3 in amino acids: CASSTSGTEAFF. CDR3 DNA: TGTGCCAGTAGTACTTCGGGGACTGAAGCTTTCTTT. The chain combines TRBV19 with TRBJ1-1; D gene unclear. CDR1 is LNHDA and CDR2 is SQIVND in the germline V gene (reference sequence). The CDR3 runs to 12 residues. Trimming cost V 4 bases and J 5 bases, with 8 bases left between them.

The CDR3 protein is CASSLVGTDQETQYF. In nucleotides, the CDR3 is TGTGCCAGCAGTTTGGTGGGGACAGACCAAGAGACCCAGTACTTC. This chain uses TRBV28 with TRBJ2-5; 7 positions agree with TRBD1. V lost 3 bases to trimming and J lost 0 bases; unmatched junction nucleotides: 4. The CDR3 has 15 amino acids. Germline loops: CDR1 MDHEN, CDR2 SYDVKM.

The chain recombines TRBV7-9 with TRBJ1-4, with D hard to call. This CDR3 comprises 14 residues. CDR1 is SEHNR and CDR2 is FQNEAQ in the germline V gene (reference sequence). V gave up 3 bases and J gave up 5 bases, with 10 bases separating them. In DNA, the CDR3 is TGTGCCAGCAGCTTTATGGACGGAAATGAAAAACTGTTTTTT. Amino acid sequence: CASSFMDGNEKLFF.

The gene calls are TRBV5-6 and TRBJ2-3; TRBD1 agrees at 7 bases. CDR3 size: 13 residues. J lost 3 bases, V lost 6 bases, and 4 bases had no gene match. Germline V gives CDR1 SGHDT, CDR2 YYEEEE. Written as DNA, the CDR3 is TGTGCCAGCAACAACAGGGGTACAGATACGCAGTATTTT. It codes for CASNNRGTDTQYF.

The chain is built from TRBV5-1 and TRBJ1-1; D not resolved. Germline V CDR1 and CDR2: SGHRS, YFSETQ. V lost 4 bases and J 8 bases, leaving 15 bases between the germline ends. The CDR3 contains 13 residues. The CDR3 region has the DNA TGCGCCAGCAGCCCCTCCGTCCCCCGGGAAGCTTTCTTT. As protein: CASSPSVPREAFF.

This clone was recorded once. Compared with germline, one end of the junction differs, possibly owing to a read error. V is TRBV7-7 and J is TRBJ2-3; D uncertain. This CDR3 has 14 residues. CDR1 and CDR2 (germline): SSHAT, FNYEAQ (reference sequence). The CDR3 sequence: CASSLGSDGDTQYF. CDR3 nucleotides: TGTGCTAGCAGCTTAGGGTCGGACGGAGATACGCAGTATTTT.

The chain couples TRBV5-6 to TRBJ2-3; D possibly uses TRBD1 or TRBD2 (5 bases each). The germline gives CDR1 SGHDT, CDR2 YYEEEE. V gave up 0 bases and J gave up 4 bases, with 6 bases separating them. The length of the CDR3 is 13 residues. The CDR3 region is CASSLGDADTQYF. CDR3 in DNA: TGTGCCAGCAGCTTGGGGGACGCAGATACGCAGTATTTT.

The V and J genes are TRBV5-1 and TRBJ2-7; a weak D match, TRBD2 (6 bases). The CDR3 loop spans 15 amino acids. Deletions cut 2 bases from V and 2 bases from J, with 14 bases between. Germline V gene sequence: CDR1 SGHRS, CDR2 YFSETQ. CDR3 region: CASSFLAGSTYEQYF. In DNA, the CDR3 is TGCGCCAGCAGCTTCCTGGCGGGGAGCACCTACGAGCAGTACTTC.

The genes are TRBV19 and TRBJ1-2, with D unresolved. The CDR3 is 13 amino acids. Per germline, CDR1 LNHDA and CDR2 SQIVND (reference sequence). V shed 0 bases and J shed 8 bases, with 10 bases lying between them. CDR3 in DNA: TGTGCCAGTAGTATAGATCTGGGGATCGGCTACACCTTC. Its protein product is CASSIDLGIGYTF. Full variable domain (outside the CDR3, taken from reference TRBV19 and TRBJ1-2): DGGITQSPKYLFRKEGQNVTLSCEQNLNHDAMYWYRQDPGQGLRLIYYSQIVNDFQKGDIAEGYSVSREKKESFPLTVTSAQKNPTAFYLCASSIDLGIGYTFGSGTRLTVV.

The V call is TRBV2, the J call TRBJ2-1, with D perhaps matching TRBD1 (5 bases). Trimming removed 8 bases at V and 1 base at J, with 9 bases between. This CDR3 spans 13 amino acids. Germline V CDR1 and CDR2: SNHLY, FYNNEI. The CDR3 region has the DNA TGTGCCAGCTGCAGGGATTCCTACAATGAGCAGTTCTTC. Translated, it gives CASCRDSYNEQFF.

In this sample, this clone turned up once. V gene TRBV6-1 combines with J gene TRBJ2-7; TRBD1 is a possible D gene (5 bases). Trimming took off 4 bases at V and 5 bases at J, with 12 bases between the two ends. Germline values: CDR1 MNHNS, CDR2 SASEGT. This CDR3 contains 13 residues. The CDR3: CASSGGSGDEQYF. The CDR3 nucleotides read TGTGCCAGCAGTGGGGGCTCGGGCGACGAGCAGTACTTC.

The gene calls are TRBV5-6 and TRBJ1-1; 7 bases map to TRBD1. V shed 4 bases and J 1 base; nucleotides not matched to a gene: 4. The germline CDR1 and CDR2 sequences are SGHDT and YYEEEE. The CDR3 length is 14 residues. The chain's CDR3 is CASSQTGSNTEAFF. The CDR3 DNA reads as TGTGCCAGCAGCCAGACAGGGTCGAACACTGAAGCTTTCTTT.

The CDR3 sequence is CASSLRFGASYNEQFF. The CDR3 bases are TGTGCCAGCAGCTTACGGTTCGGGGCGTCCTACAATGAGCAGTTCTTC. This chain connects TRBV11-2 to TRBJ2-1; possibly TRBD1 or TRBD2 for D (5 bases each). Germline V gives CDR1 SGHAT, CDR2 FQNNGV. The length of the CDR3 is 16 residues. V lost 2 bases, J lost 1 base, and 12 bases lay in between.

This sequence joins TRBV6-5 and TRBJ1-3; TRBD1 aligns across 8 bases. With 0 bases clipped from V and 2 bases from J, the junction kept 0 bases outside the gene matches. The CDR3 has 15 amino acids. Germline assignment: CDR1 MNHEY and CDR2 SVGAGI. CDR3: CASSYSTGAGNTIYF. The CDR3 region has the DNA TGTGCCAGCAGTTACTCGACAGGGGCTGGAAACACCATATATTTT.

The rearrangement joins TRBV6-4 to TRBJ2-7; tentatively, D is TRBD2 (6 bases). Germline V gives CDR1 MRHNA, CDR2 SNTAGT. This CDR3 comprises 16 residues. The ends were cut back, 2 bases at V and 0 bases at J, with 14 bases in the middle. The CDR3 spells CASSDRAGRSSYEQYF. CDR3 DNA: TGTGCCAGCAGTGACCGGGCGGGGCGGAGCTCCTACGAGCAGTACTTC.

The chain links TRBV30 to TRBJ1-5, with 8 bases lining up with TRBD1. V gave up 4 bases and J gave up 10 bases; unmatched junction bases: 9. The length of the CDR3 is 13 residues. CDR1 and CDR2 (germline): GTSNPN, SVGIG (reference sequence). The CDR3, as DNA: TGTGCCTGGAATATACAGGGGGAAGGACCCCAGCATTTT. This translates into CAWNIQGEGPQHF.

The chain couples TRBV18 to TRBJ2-5; 8 nucleotides match TRBD1. The DNA matches TRBJ2-7 better at its end, which makes the J call doubtful. This CDR3 has 14 residues. CDR1 and CDR2 (germline): KGHSH, LQKENI. The CDR3 is CATKRDRQTYEQYF. CDR3 DNA: TGTGCCACAAAAAGGGACAGGCAAACCTACGAGCAGTACTTC.

This clone was seen a handful of times. The sample holds other DNA sequences that translate to the same CDR3. This chain uses TRBV14 with TRBJ2-7; D gene uncertain. CDR1 is SGHDN and CDR2 is FVKESK in the germline V gene. CDR3 length: 12 amino acids. Deletions cut 0 bases from V and 4 bases from J, with 4 bases between. The CDR3 is CASSQDFYEQYF. The CDR3 DNA reads TGTGCCAGCAGCCAAGACTTTTACGAGCAGTACTTC.

The chain recombines TRBV27 with TRBJ2-5; 8 bases are a match to TRBD1. V lost 2 bases to trimming and J lost 6 bases; unmatched junction nucleotides: 5. The CDR3 has 14 residues. Looked up from germline, CDR1 is MNHEY and CDR2 is SMNVEV (reference sequence). As DNA, the CDR3 is TGTGCCAGCAGTTTAACCGGACAGGGCCAGACCCAGTACTTC. Amino acid sequence: CASSLTGQGQTQYF.

The chain carries TRBV2 and TRBJ1-5; TRBD1 agrees at 11 bases. The germline gives CDR1 SNHLY, CDR2 FYNNEI. V dropped 4 bases and J dropped 4; count of bases not matched to a gene: 6. CDR3 length equals 16 residues. CDR3 sequence (DNA): TGTGCCAGCAGTGTGGGGACAGGGGGGACAAATCAGCCCCAGCATTTT. It codes for CASSVGTGGTNQPQHF.

J is TRBJ1-6 and V is TRBV6-6; D may be TRBD1 (5 bases). V was cut by 10 bases and J by 10 bases, with 20 bases left in between. This CDR3 has 14 residues. Germline loops: CDR1 MNHNY, CDR2 SVGAGI (reference sequence). CDR3 coding DNA: TGTGCCATCCGACCCCGGGACGTGGCATCACCCCTCCACTTT. It encodes CAIRPRDVASPLHF.

CDR3 loop: CASSVMSGQVSSEQFF. The DNA for the CDR3 is TGTGCCAGCAGCGTTATGTCGGGACAGGTTTCCTCTGAGCAGTTCTTC. V is TRBV7-3 and J is TRBJ2-1; 8 bases fit TRBD1. Losses at the gene ends were 5 bases for V and 9 bases for J; bases not matched to a gene: 15. The CDR3 consists of 16 residues. CDR1 and CDR2 from the germline V gene are SGHTA and FQGTGA.

This clone was found a few times. The chain recombines TRBV11-2 with TRBJ1-6; 7 nucleotides align to TRBD1. Unmatched junction bases numbered 10, after V lost 5 bases and J lost 9 bases. The CDR3 totals 15 residues. Germline-derived CDR1 and CDR2 are SGHAT and FQNNGV. The CDR3 is CASSPRDSRSSPLHF. For the CDR3, the DNA is TGTGCCAGCAGCCCCAGGGACAGTCGAAGTTCACCCCTCCACTTT.

V gene TRBV2 combines with J gene TRBJ1-5; TRBD1 is a possible D gene (5 bases). V lost 4 bases to trimming and J lost 4 bases, with 14 bases between them. CDR1 and CDR2 from the germline V gene are SNHLY and FYNNEI. The CDR3 length is 15 residues. The CDR3 region is CASSAEGLGNQPQHF. CDR3 nucleotides: TGTGCCAGCAGTGCGGAGGGGCTGGGGAATCAGCCCCAGCATTTT.